The 16 T cell receptor beta chains presented below share a single source sample, sequenced in a study of spatial heterogeneity in lung cancer. Sample time point: sample taken at primary tumor resection. Each CDR3 protein gets one entry after TCRdb re-called the 5' RACE reads with MiXCR. The sample contains fewer than 16,000 distinct CDR3 sequences, about 3.6% of which appear only once. Here the sequenced sample was normal lung tissue next to the tumor, taken at surgery. Every receptor here comes from a male donor with early-stage non-small cell lung cancer.

This clonotype showed up many times. This beta chain is an unintended read in a library built for alpha chains; its size means little. The J gene is TRBJ2-7, the V gene TRBV7-8; D gene ambiguous. CDR1 SGHVS and CDR2 FQNEAQ come from the germline V gene. The CDR3 contains 14 residues. V was trimmed by 1 base and J by 2 bases, leaving 9 bases between them. The CDR3: CASSLGAGPYEQYF. CDR3 in DNA: TGTGCCAGCAGCTTAGGGGCAGGTCCCTACGAGCAGTACTTC.

As to this clonotype: With the library built for alpha chains, this beta chain is off target and its frequency is not meaningful. This chain connects TRBV12-3 or TRBV12-4 to TRBJ2-1, with D unclear. CDR3 length equals 13 residues. V lost 3 bases and J lost 7, with 10 bases in between. The CDR3 bases are TGTGCCAGCAGTTTGAACCGATGGAATGAGCAGTTCTTC. Its translation is CASSLNRWNEQFF.

This clonotype has a count of ten or more. This beta chain slipped into a library made for alpha chains as a stray read, so its size is not meaningful. V usage is TRBV14 and J usage is TRBJ1-1; no reliable D call. The length of the CDR3 is 13 residues. The V and J ends lost 4 bases and 1 base respectively, with 7 bases between them. Germline lookup yields CDR1 SGHDN and CDR2 FVKESK. The CDR3 spells CASSPQQNTEAFF. The DNA of the CDR3 is TGTGCCAGCAGCCCCCAGCAGAACACTGAAGCTTTCTTT.

This clonotype came up many times. As an off-target read in a library built for alpha chains, this beta chain has a frequency of little significance. The rearrangement uses TRBV5-1 and TRBJ1-1; TRBD1 agrees at 7 bases. V shed 4 bases and J 1 base; nucleotides not matched to a gene: 10. Germline V lookup: CDR1 SGHRS, CDR2 YFSETQ. CDR3 length equals 16 residues. Here the CDR3 reads CASSPPTGSKNTEAFF. The CDR3 region has the DNA TGCGCCAGCAGCCCCCCGACAGGGTCGAAGAACACTGAAGCTTTCTTT.

This clonotype came up many times. A library prepared for alpha chains yielded this beta chain as an off-target read; its size is of little meaning. V and J are TRBV7-6 and TRBJ2-3; 14 bases fit TRBD2. CDR3 size: 18 residues. The germline gives CDR1 SGHVS, CDR2 FNYEAQ. The V segment lost 5 bases and the J segment 2 bases; nucleotides outside the gene matches: 9. The CDR3 here is CASSPTGTSGSNTDTQYF. The DNA for the CDR3 is TGTGCCAGCAGCCCAACTGGGACTAGCGGGAGTAACACAGATACGCAGTATTTT.

Many counts were recorded for this clonotype. This beta chain turned up in a library designed for alpha chains; as an off-target read, its abundance says little. The V and J genes are TRBV10-3 and TRBJ2-7, with D tentatively TRBD1 or TRBD2 (5 bases each). V lost 0 bases and J lost 4, with 7 bases in between. From germline, CDR1 is ENHRY and CDR2 SYGVKD. The CDR3 contains 13 residues. This CDR3 is CAISESWGYEQYF. The CDR3 DNA reads TGTGCCATCAGTGAGTCGTGGGGGTACGAGCAGTACTTC.

In its sample, this clonotype was seen many times. Since it is a stray read in a library aimed at alpha chains, this beta chain has a size that is not meaningful. The chain couples TRBV7-6 to TRBJ2-5; the match to TRBD2 covers 14 bases. This CDR3 is 16 amino acids long. CDR1 is SGHVS, CDR2 FNYEAQ, per germline. Trimming at V came to 4 bases and at J to 7 bases, leaving 8 bases not matched to a gene. The CDR3 region is CASSSAGLAGVSTQYF. CDR3 bases: TGTGCCAGCAGCTCGGCGGGACTAGCGGGAGTCTCGACCCAGTACTTC. Combining the CDR3 with reference TRBV7-6 and TRBJ2-5 gives the whole variable domain GAGVSQSPRYKVTKRGQDVALRCDPISGHVSLYWYRQALGQGPEFLTYFNYEAQQDKSGLPNDRFSAERPEGSISTLTIQRTEQRDSAMYRCASSSAGLAGVSTQYFGPGTRLLVL.

By share of the sample, this clonotype is medium-sized. In a library made to pick up alpha chains, this beta chain is a stray read with a size that means little. J is TRBJ2-7 and V is TRBV28; 7 bases are a match to TRBD2. V was pared by 8 bases and J by 0 bases, with 10 bases of the junction left unmatched. Germline CDR1 MDHEN, CDR2 SYDVKM. The CDR3 is 15 amino acids. The DNA of the CDR3 is TGTGCCAGCCACACCACTAGCGCCCACTCCTACGAGCAGTACTTC. Protein sequence: CASHTTSAHSYEQYF.

This clonotype was recorded many times. This beta chain is a stray read from a library made for alpha chains; its abundance is not meaningful. The chain links TRBV24-1 to TRBJ2-3; no reliable D call. CDR3 size: 13 residues. The V gene's germline CDR1 is KGHDR and CDR2 SFDVKD. V was shortened by 5 bases and J by 2 bases, with 7 bases between the two germline ends. As DNA, the CDR3 is TGTGCCACCAGTGTCGATTTCACAGATACGCAGTATTTT. Protein product: CATSVDFTDTQYF.

At least ten counts were recorded for this clonotype. This beta chain came through as a stray read in a library set up for alpha chains, and its size says little. This sequence joins TRBV5-5 and TRBJ2-2; D gene unclear. In germline, CDR1 is SGHKS, CDR2 YYEKEE (reference sequence). The V gene lost 3 bases and the J gene lost 4 bases, with 4 bases spanning the gap. The CDR3 is 12 amino acids. The CDR3 region has the DNA TGTGCCAGCAGCTGGGGCACCGGGGAGCTGTTTTTT. It is translated as CASSWGTGELFF.

This clonotype appeared many times. One end of the junction fails to match germline, which may point to a read error. This beta chain is an unintended read in a library built for alpha chains; its size means little. CDR3 nucleotides: TGTGCTAGCAGCTTGGCCGGGACAGTACAAGAGACCCAGTACTTC. It codes for CASSLAGTVQETQYF. This rearrangement joins TRBV7-7 to TRBJ2-5, with TRBD1 matching 7 bases. Germline V gene lookup returns CDR1 SSHAT and CDR2 FNYEAQ (reference sequence). This CDR3 has 15 residues.

This clonotype was picked up many times. Since the library was made to target alpha chains, this beta chain is a stray read and its abundance is not meaningful. V and J are TRBV12-3 or TRBV12-4 and TRBJ2-1, with 8 bases that match TRBD2. V dropped 6 bases and J dropped 5; count of bases not matched to a gene: 6. The CDR3 sequence is 14 residues long. In nucleotides, the CDR3 is TGTGCCAGCAGCCCCCCCGGGGGGGACAATGAGCAGTTCTTC. Amino acid sequence: CASSPPGGDNEQFF.

This clonotype was detected ten times or more. Since it is a stray read in a library aimed at alpha chains, this beta chain has a size that is not meaningful. The V gene is TRBV20-1, the J gene TRBJ1-5; no definite D call. The germline V gene has CDR1 DFQATT and CDR2 SNEGSKA (reference sequence). The CDR3 runs 12 residues. Between the trimmed V and J ends, which lost 1 base and 5 bases, there was a span of 6 bases. The CDR3 nucleotides read TGCAGTGCTAGAGGCACTCATCAGCCCCAGCATTTT. It codes for CSARGTHQPQHF.

The table lists this clonotype with many counts. This beta chain is an unintended read in a library built for alpha chains; its size means little. This chain connects TRBV7-2 to TRBJ2-3, with 12 bases matching TRBD2. Germline lookup yields CDR1 SGHTA and CDR2 FQGNSA. The CDR3 consists of 14 residues. The V segment lost 7 bases and the J segment 5 bases; nucleotides outside the gene matches: 4. CDR3 nucleotide sequence: TGTGCCAGCATGATGGGACTAGCGGGAGATACGCAGTATTTT. Translated, it gives CASMMGLAGDTQYF.

Many counts were recorded for this clonotype. Little can be read into the size of this beta chain, an off-target read in a library designed for alpha chains. The chain combines TRBV3-1 with TRBJ2-1; D is ambiguous. V was pared by 3 bases and J by 6 bases, with 9 bases between. Per germline, CDR1 LGHDT and CDR2 YNNKEL (reference sequence). This CDR3 has 13 residues. In nucleotides, the CDR3 is TGTGCCAGCAGCCATTCGACTTCCAATGAGCAGTTCTTC. Residues: CASSHSTSNEQFF.

This clonotype has at least ten counts. Little can be read into the size of this beta chain, an off-target read in a library designed for alpha chains. The rearrangement joins TRBV10-1 to TRBJ2-1, with D hard to call. The germline V gene has CDR1 WNHNN and CDR2 SYGVQD (reference sequence). V shed 3 bases and J shed 0 bases, with 3 bases lying between them. The CDR3 contains 13 residues. The CDR3 DNA sequence: TGCGCCAGCAGTGAAAGCTCCTACAATGAGCAGTTCTTC. It is translated as CASSESSYNEQFF.